These T cell receptor beta chains were read from a single sample in a study of blood T cell repertoires in COVID-19. Sequenced by immunoSEQ multiplex PCR; TCRdb stores in-frame clones only, minus some. The sample shows about 300,000 clones, more than 75% of them seen only once. Material for sequencing was PBMCs or T cells enriched from blood (not recorded which). These receptors originate from a man aged 25-40 years who had recovered from COVID-19. Both conserved end residues are part of each CDR3. A D gene is named only where the DNA matches it firmly. Clone size is given for some rows only: seen once, a few or many times, or a class if the clone is expanded.

D gene: .; J gene: TRBJ1-2; clone size: .; V gene: TRBV12-1; CDR3 DNA: TGTGCCAGCAGCTTGCCCGGGTCTAACTATGGCTACACCTTC; CDR3 protein: CASSLPGSNYGYTF
D gene: .; J gene: TRBJ2-6; clone size: .; V gene: TRBV5-1; CDR3 DNA: TGCGCCTCATCGGGGATCTCTGGGGCCAACGTCCTGACTTTC; CDR3 protein: CASSGISGANVLTF
D gene: .; J gene: TRBJ1-2; clone size: few; V gene: TRBV5-1; CDR3 DNA: TGCGCCAGCAGCTTGCAAGGGGGAAACTATGGCTACACCTTC; CDR3 protein: CASSLQGGNYGYTF
D gene: TRBD2; J gene: TRBJ2-1; clone size: .; V gene: TRBV19; CDR3 DNA: TGTGCCAGTAGTATCCCCCTGGCGGGGGCCTACAATGAGCAGTTCTTC; CDR3 protein: CASSIPLAGAYNEQFF
D gene: .; J gene: TRBJ1-1; clone size: .; V gene: TRBV11-3; CDR3 DNA: TGTGCCAGCAGCCCTGCGGGGGAGATGAACACTGAAGCTTTCTTT; CDR3 protein: CASSPAGEMNTEAFF
D gene: .; J gene: TRBJ1-1; clone size: .; V gene: TRBV6-6; CDR3 DNA: TGTGCCAGCAGCCTACCAAGCGGCCGGGCCTACACTGAAGCTTTCTTT; CDR3 protein: CASSLPSGRAYTEAFF
D gene: .; J gene: TRBJ1-1; clone size: .; V gene: TRBV5-1; CDR3 DNA: TGCGCCAGCAGCTCAGCGCCGGGGGACACTGAAGCTTTCTTT; CDR3 protein: CASSSAPGDTEAFF
D gene: .; J gene: TRBJ1-6; clone size: .; V gene: TRBV21-1; CDR3 DNA: TGTGCCAGCACCGACAGGGAACCAAATTCACCCCTCCACTTT; CDR3 protein: CASTDREPNSPLHF
D gene: TRBD2; J gene: TRBJ2-5; clone size: .; V gene: TRBV2; CDR3 DNA: TGTGCCAGCCATAGCGGGAGTGAGACCCAGTACTTC; CDR3 protein: CASHSGSETQYF
D gene: .; J gene: TRBJ2-1; clone size: .; V gene: TRBV7-9; CDR3 DNA: TGTGCCAGCAGCTCCCACGGCCGCGGATCGCGGTTCTTC; CDR3 protein: CASSSHGRGSRFF
D gene: TRBD1; J gene: TRBJ2-6; clone size: .; V gene: TRBV6-4; CDR3 DNA: TGTGCCAGCAGAGAACAGGGGGCGGAAGGGGCCAACGTCCTGACTTTC; CDR3 protein: CASREQGAEGANVLTF
D gene: .; J gene: TRBJ1-3; clone size: .; V gene: TRBV7-2; CDR3 DNA: TGTGCCAGCAGCTTAGGAGTTTCTGGAAACACCATATATTTT; CDR3 protein: CASSLGVSGNTIYF
D gene: .; J gene: TRBJ1-5; clone size: .; V gene: TRBV7-2; CDR3 DNA: TGTGCCAGCAGCTTAACAGTCGCCGGTCGGCATCAGCCCCAGCATTTT; CDR3 protein: CASSLTVAGRHQPQHF
D gene: TRBD1; J gene: TRBJ2-7; clone size: many; V gene: TRBV7-9; CDR3 DNA: TGTGCCAGCAGCCCCCAGGGGGCTTTCTACGAGCAGTACTTC; CDR3 protein: CASSPQGAFYEQYF
D gene: TRBD1; J gene: TRBJ2-6; clone size: .; V gene: TRBV7-8; CDR3 DNA: TGTGCCAGCAGCTTAGGAGACAGGGCTGGGGCCAACGTCCTGACTTTC; CDR3 protein: CASSLGDRAGANVLTF
D gene: .; J gene: TRBJ1-3; clone size: .; V gene: TRBV19; CDR3 DNA: TGTGCCAGTAGGCCCTCGGACAGCTCTGGAAACACCATATATTTT; CDR3 protein: CASRPSDSSGNTIYF
D gene: .; J gene: TRBJ2-5; clone size: once; V gene: TRBV4-2; CDR3 DNA: TGTGCCAGCAGCCAAGCGATGGGCTCTGGAGAGACCCAGTACTTC; CDR3 protein: CASSQAMGSGETQYF
D gene: TRBD1; J gene: TRBJ1-1; clone size: .; V gene: TRBV18; CDR3 DNA: TGTGCCAGCTCACCCACCCCCCAGGGGGAGACTGAAGCTTTCTTT; CDR3 protein: CASSPTPQGETEAFF
D gene: .; J gene: TRBJ1-1; clone size: .; V gene: TRBV27; CDR3 DNA: TGTGCCAGCAGTTTACTCCCCGGGGGTGAAACTGAAGCTTTCTTT; CDR3 protein: CASSLLPGGETEAFF
D gene: TRBD2; J gene: TRBJ2-2; clone size: .; V gene: TRBV5-4; CDR3 DNA: TGTGCCAGCAGCAGGCCGGGACTAGCGGGGACCGGGGAGCTGTTTTTT; CDR3 protein: CASSRPGLAGTGELFF
D gene: TRBD1; J gene: TRBJ2-7; clone size: .; V gene: TRBV19; CDR3 DNA: TGTGCCAGTAGTATCATGGGACAGGGGAGGACCGAGCAGTACTTC; CDR3 protein: CASSIMGQGRTEQYF
D gene: .; J gene: TRBJ1-2; clone size: .; V gene: TRBV12-3/TRBV12-4; CDR3 DNA: TGTGCCAGCAGTTTCTCGGGGTCCTACACCTTC; CDR3 protein: CASSFSGSYTF
D gene: .; J gene: TRBJ2-3; clone size: .; V gene: TRBV10-3; CDR3 DNA: TGTGCCATCAGTGGAGTCACAGATACGCAGTATTTT; CDR3 protein: CAISGVTDTQYF
D gene: .; J gene: TRBJ2-5; clone size: .; V gene: TRBV7-2; CDR3 DNA: TGTGCCAGCAGCCCCAGTTGGGACAAGAAAGAGACCCAGTACTTC; CDR3 protein: CASSPSWDKKETQYF
D gene: .; J gene: TRBJ2-7; clone size: .; V gene: TRBV6-5; CDR3 DNA: TGTGCCAGCAGCCAGGGGCTCTACGAGCAGTACTTC; CDR3 protein: CASSQGLYEQYF
D gene: TRBD2; J gene: TRBJ2-1; clone size: .; V gene: TRBV9; CDR3 DNA: TGTGCCAGCAGCACCCAATACCCGGGACTATCCTACAATGAGCAGTTCTTC; CDR3 protein: CASSTQYPGLSYNEQFF
D gene: .; J gene: TRBJ1-1; clone size: .; V gene: TRBV5-1; CDR3 DNA: TGCGCCAGCAGCTTGTTGAGAGGGGGGGTACTGAACACTGAAGCTTTCTTT; CDR3 protein: CASSLLRGGVLNTEAFF
D gene: TRBD2; J gene: TRBJ2-2; clone size: .; V gene: TRBV19; CDR3 DNA: TGTGCCACGCTCGCGGGAGTGAACACCGGGGAGCTGTTTTTT; CDR3 protein: CATLAGVNTGELFF
D gene: .; J gene: TRBJ2-5; clone size: .; V gene: TRBV29-1; CDR3 DNA: TGCAGCGTTGTTCGTTCACAGAGAGAGACCCAGTACTTC; CDR3 protein: CSVVRSQRETQYF
D gene: TRBD1; J gene: TRBJ1-4; clone size: .; V gene: TRBV19; CDR3 DNA: TGTGCCAGTAGTATATCCGACAGGGGTAATGAAAAACTGTTTTTT; CDR3 protein: CASSISDRGNEKLFF
D gene: TRBD1; J gene: TRBJ1-6; clone size: .; V gene: TRBV19; CDR3 DNA: TGTGCCAGTAGTGGGGCCCAGGGGGCGAATAATTCACCCCTCCACTTT; CDR3 protein: CASSGAQGANNSPLHF
D gene: .; J gene: TRBJ1-1; clone size: .; V gene: TRBV7-2; CDR3 DNA: TGTGCCAGCAGCCCACGACAGGCTAACACTGAAGCTTTCTTT; CDR3 protein: CASSPRQANTEAFF
D gene: .; J gene: TRBJ1-5; clone size: .; V gene: TRBV10-2; CDR3 DNA: TGCGCCAGCAGTGACTCGACACCTTCCTGGAGCAATCAGCCCCAGCATTTT; CDR3 protein: CASSDSTPSWSNQPQHF
D gene: .; J gene: TRBJ1-1; clone size: .; V gene: TRBV6-1; CDR3 DNA: TGTGCCAGCAGTGAACGGGTGGTGGAATATAGGACTGAAGCTTTCTTT; CDR3 protein: CASSERVVEYRTEAFF
D gene: .; J gene: TRBJ1-6; clone size: once; V gene: TRBV6-5; CDR3 DNA: TGTGCCAGCAGTCCGCGGGCAGGGGTTAATTCACCCCTCCACTTT; CDR3 protein: CASSPRAGVNSPLHF
D gene: TRBD2; J gene: TRBJ2-3; clone size: .; V gene: TRBV6-5; CDR3 DNA: TGTGCCAGCAGGGGACTAGCGGGGATTAATACGCAGTATTTT; CDR3 protein: CASRGLAGINTQYF
D gene: .; J gene: TRBJ2-4; clone size: .; V gene: TRBV7-9; CDR3 DNA: TGTGCCAGCAGCTCGTTATCCAACATTCAGTACTTC; CDR3 protein: CASSSLSNIQYF
D gene: .; J gene: TRBJ2-1; clone size: .; V gene: TRBV5-4; CDR3 DNA: TGTGCCAGCAGCCTTGACTGGGAGCAGTTCTTC; CDR3 protein: CASSLDWEQFF
D gene: TRBD1; J gene: TRBJ2-7; clone size: few; V gene: TRBV6-5; CDR3 DNA: TGTGCCAGCTGCTGGACAGGGACTTACTACGAGCAGTACTTC; CDR3 protein: CASCWTGTYYEQYF
D gene: .; J gene: TRBJ1-2; clone size: once; V gene: TRBV28; CDR3 DNA: TGTGCCAGCAAACCCGGGGGGAGGGGCAGTGGCTACACCTTC; CDR3 protein: CASKPGGRGSGYTF
D gene: .; J gene: TRBJ2-4; clone size: .; V gene: TRBV25-1; CDR3 DNA: TGTGCCAGCAGTGCAGGACAGTTAGCCAAAAACATTCAGTACTTC; CDR3 protein: CASSAGQLAKNIQYF
D gene: TRBD1; J gene: TRBJ2-1; clone size: .; V gene: TRBV4-1; CDR3 DNA: TGCGCCAGCAGCCAAGACGCACAGGGGGGATACAATGAGCAGTTCTTC; CDR3 protein: CASSQDAQGGYNEQFF
D gene: .; J gene: TRBJ1-4; clone size: .; V gene: TRBV18; CDR3 DNA: TGTGCCAGCTCACCAGGGCAGGGTTATGAAAAACTGTTTTTT; CDR3 protein: CASSPGQGYEKLFF
D gene: .; J gene: TRBJ1-1; clone size: .; V gene: TRBV23-1; CDR3 DNA: TGCGCCAGCAGTCATCTCCAGGTGATGAACACTGAAGCTTTCTTT; CDR3 protein: CASSHLQVMNTEAFF
D gene: TRBD2; J gene: TRBJ2-3; clone size: .; V gene: TRBV18; CDR3 DNA: TGTGCCAGCTCTGCTATTAGCGGGAGTGCAGATACGCAGTATTTT; CDR3 protein: CASSAISGSADTQYF
D gene: TRBD1; J gene: TRBJ1-5; clone size: once; V gene: TRBV6-5; CDR3 DNA: TGTGCCAGCAGTTATAAAGGACAGGGGAATCAGCCCCAGCATTTT; CDR3 protein: CASSYKGQGNQPQHF
D gene: TRBD2; J gene: TRBJ2-1; clone size: .; V gene: TRBV5-5; CDR3 DNA: TGTGCCATTACGCAGGCGGGAGGGCCCTACAATGAGCAGTTCTTC; CDR3 protein: CAITQAGGPYNEQFF
D gene: TRBD2; J gene: TRBJ2-2; clone size: .; V gene: TRBV19; CDR3 DNA: TGTGCCAGTAGTCCTGGACTAGCGGGGTTAACCGGGGAGCTGTTTTTT; CDR3 protein: CASSPGLAGLTGELFF